This T cell receptor beta chain is drawn from a study of Ad26.COV2.S vaccination and SARS-CoV-2 variants. Study findings and constraints: Quantification of TCR breadth and depth may have yielded underestimates of total T cell responses. Breadth measured for non-spike TCRs was similar across vaccine and placebo recipients.

Documented treatment: around 19 received Ad26.COV2.S at low or high dose, single or two shots; 5 received placebo; per-sample allocation not given. Samples analyzed were those drawn on day 63 after the first vaccine or placebo injection. The repertoire was sequenced with immunoSEQ multiplex PCR; TCRdb's copy has only in-frame clones and lacks some. The sample includes 410,000 or so clones, approximately 92% seen only once; the top ten take 1.5% to 2%. This CDR3 contains 15 residues. V lost 3 bases and J 2 bases, leaving 14 bases between the germline ends. Germline V gene sequence: CDR1 LNHDA, CDR2 SQIVND (reference sequence). On this clone itself: The target antigen is unknown.

Specimen: peripheral blood, collected in a trial of Ad26.COV2.S vaccine versus placebo. This receptor was obtained from a person aged 18 to 59 who received the Ad26.COV2.S COVID-19 vaccine or a placebo. The rearrangement links TRBV19 to TRBJ2-7, with D possibly TRBD2 on 5 matching bases. CDR3 sequence: CASSITVEATYEQYF. In DNA form, the CDR3 reads TGTGCCAGTAGTATCACAGTGGAGGCCACCTACGAGCAGTACTTC.